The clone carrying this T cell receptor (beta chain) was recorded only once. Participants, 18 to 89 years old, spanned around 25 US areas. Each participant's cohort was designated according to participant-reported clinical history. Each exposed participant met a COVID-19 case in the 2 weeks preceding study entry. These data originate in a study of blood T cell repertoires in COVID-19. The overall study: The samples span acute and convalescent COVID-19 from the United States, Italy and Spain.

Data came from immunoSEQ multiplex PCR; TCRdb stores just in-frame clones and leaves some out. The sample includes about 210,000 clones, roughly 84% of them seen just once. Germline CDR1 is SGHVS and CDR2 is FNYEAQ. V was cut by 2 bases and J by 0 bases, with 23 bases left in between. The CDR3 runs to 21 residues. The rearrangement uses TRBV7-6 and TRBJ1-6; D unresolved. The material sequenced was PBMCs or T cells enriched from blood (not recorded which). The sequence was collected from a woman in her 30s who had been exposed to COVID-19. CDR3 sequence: CASSLNYREPTLFSYNSPLHF. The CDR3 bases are TGTGCCAGCAGCTTAAATTACCGGGAACCGACCTTGTTCTCCTATAATTCACCCCTCCACTTT.